This T cell receptor (beta chain) emerged from a study of blood T cell repertoires in COVID-19. As for the study in general: Spain, Italy and the United States supplied samples that represented acute and convalescent COVID-19. Sources were T cells, B-cell-depleted T cells, or PBMCs; the material itself was cDNA or gDNA.

Authors' methods: Researchers report that nucleated cell counts were estimated from reference gene primer amplification. Generated by immunoSEQ multiplex PCR, the TCRdb table keeps only in-frame clones and is missing some. That table furnishes V, J and clone size, whereas the DNA furnished D and trimming. Among over 55,000 clones listed, roughly 82% were seen once. Germline CDR1 reads MGHRA; CDR2 reads YSYEKL. The V end lost 1 base, the J end lost 1 base, and 19 bases lay between the germline ends. The CDR3 is 18 residues long. This receptor was taken from a human donor in a cohort sampled during active COVID-19. This chain connects TRBV4-1 to TRBJ2-5, with D perhaps TRBD2 (7 bases). Material: peripheral blood. This CDR3 is CASSQVPRGAGAQETQYF. CDR3 nucleotide sequence: TGCGCCAGCAGCCAAGTCCCCCGAGGTGCGGGGGCCCAAGAGACCCAGTACTTC.